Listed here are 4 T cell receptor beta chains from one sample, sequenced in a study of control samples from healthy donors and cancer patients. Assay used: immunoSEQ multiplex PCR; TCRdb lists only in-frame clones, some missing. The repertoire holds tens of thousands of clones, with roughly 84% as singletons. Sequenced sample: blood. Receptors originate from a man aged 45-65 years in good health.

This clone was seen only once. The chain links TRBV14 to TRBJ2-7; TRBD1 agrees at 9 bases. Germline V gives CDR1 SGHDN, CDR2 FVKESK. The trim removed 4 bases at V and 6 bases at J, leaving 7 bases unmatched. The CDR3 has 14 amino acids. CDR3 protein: CASSRRGTGFEQYF. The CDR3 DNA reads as TGTGCCAGCAGCCGAAGGGGGACAGGGTTCGAGCAGTACTTC.

CDR3 sequence reads: CASSTDRDTEAFF. The CDR3 DNA follows: TGTGCCAGCAGCACGGACAGGGACACTGAAGCTTTCTTT. This sequence joins TRBV7-3 and TRBJ1-1; 8 bases match TRBD1. The CDR3 covers 13 residues. Germline values: CDR1 SGHTA, CDR2 FQGTGA. The trim removed 5 bases at V and 3 bases at J, leaving 2 bases unmatched.

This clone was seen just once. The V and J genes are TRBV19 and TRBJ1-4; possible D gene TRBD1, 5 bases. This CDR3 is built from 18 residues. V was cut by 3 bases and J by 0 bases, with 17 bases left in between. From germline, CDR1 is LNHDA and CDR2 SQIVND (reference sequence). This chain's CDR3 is CASSIIGLKGPTNEKLFF. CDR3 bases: TGTGCCAGTAGTATTATTGGGCTAAAGGGGCCAACTAATGAAAAACTGTTTTTT.

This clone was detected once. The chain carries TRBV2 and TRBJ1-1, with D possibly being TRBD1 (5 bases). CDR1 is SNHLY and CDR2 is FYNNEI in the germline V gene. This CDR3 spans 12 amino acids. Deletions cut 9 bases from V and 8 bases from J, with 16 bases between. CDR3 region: CASNGGSREAFF. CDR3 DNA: TGTGCCAGTAATGGGGGAAGCAGGGAAGCTTTCTTT. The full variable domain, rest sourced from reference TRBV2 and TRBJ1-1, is EPEVTQTPSHQVTQMGQEVILRCVPISNHLYFYWYRQILGQKVEFLVSFYNNEISEKSEIFDDQFSVERPDGSNFTLKIRSTKLEDSAMYFCASNGGSREAFFGQGTRLTVV.